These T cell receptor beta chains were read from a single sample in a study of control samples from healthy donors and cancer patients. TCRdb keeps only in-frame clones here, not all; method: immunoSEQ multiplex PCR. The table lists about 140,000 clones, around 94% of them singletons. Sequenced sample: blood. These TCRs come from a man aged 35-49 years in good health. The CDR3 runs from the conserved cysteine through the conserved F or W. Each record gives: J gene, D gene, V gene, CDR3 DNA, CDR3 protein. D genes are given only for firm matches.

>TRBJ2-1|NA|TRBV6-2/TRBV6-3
TGTGCCAGCAGTTACTCTAATGGGAATGAGCAGTTCTTC
CASSYSNGNEQFF
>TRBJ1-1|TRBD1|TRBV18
TGTGCCAGCTCACCGGGGACAGGGGCTTTGGGCACTGAAGCTTTCTTT
CASSPGTGALGTEAFF
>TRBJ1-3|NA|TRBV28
TGTGCCAGCAGACCTACACCATCTCACTCTGGAAACACCATATATTTT
CASRPTPSHSGNTIYF
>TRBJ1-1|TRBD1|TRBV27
TGTGCCAGCAGACAACAGGGGGCGCCCACTGAAGCTTTCTTT
CASRQQGAPTEAFF
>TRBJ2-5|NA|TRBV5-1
TGCGCCAGCAGCAGGGGAGGTACTCAAGAGACCCAGTACTTC
CASSRGGTQETQYF
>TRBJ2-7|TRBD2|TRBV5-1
TGCGCCAGCAGCTTGGGCGCGGGAGGGGCGACCTACGAGCAGTACTTC
CASSLGAGGATYEQYF
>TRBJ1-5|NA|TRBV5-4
TGTGCCAGCAGCTTGGAGCCGAATCAGCCCCAGCATTTT
CASSLEPNQPQHF
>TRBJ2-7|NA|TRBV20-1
TGCAGTGCTAGGGAAGTAAGCGAGCAGTACTTC
CSAREVSEQYF
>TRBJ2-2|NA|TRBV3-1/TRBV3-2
TGTGCCAGCAGCCAATTAGGACGGAGCGGGGAGCTGTTTTTT
CASSQLGRSGELFF
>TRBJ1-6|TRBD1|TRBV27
TGTGCCAGCAGTCCTATTGACAGGGATAATTCACCCCTCCACTTT
CASSPIDRDNSPLHF
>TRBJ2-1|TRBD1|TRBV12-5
TGTGCTAGTGGTTTGGTACCCAAGGACAGGGGTGAGCAGTTCTTC
CASGLVPKDRGEQFF